The table lists the clone carrying this T cell receptor beta chain with a few counts. Its antigen is unknown. This record belongs to a study of regulatory T cells in long-lasting Graves disease. Time point defined: newly diagnosed GD, antithyroid drugs for less than 3 months. Preparation of the TCR library used RNA extracted from PBMCs. Notes on the study in general: Sharing of public clonotypes was greater in persistent patients (more than 2,500) than in new patients (roughly 1,000).

Library construction for TCR beta used iRepertoire HTBI primers and Arm-PCR of CDR3 regions. TCRdb ran MiXCR on the multiplex PCR reads and lists one entry per CDR3 protein. The sample holds some 490,000 distinct CDR3 sequences, more than 10% seen once. The data were also submitted as part of a second study, on T cells in Graves' hyperthyroidism and ophthalmopathy. That source notes: Exclusion criteria comprised uncontrolled infection, other autoimmune disease, pregnancy or lactation.

Sample: peripheral blood mononuclear cells (PBMCs), taken at new diagnosis, from a patient treated with antithyroid drugs. This clonotype originated in a woman aged 25 to 39 with Graves disease.

This CDR3 reads CASSLRPLSTGSSYEQYF. CDR3 DNA sequence: TGTGCCAGCAGCTTAAGACCCCTCTCGACAGGGTCCTCCTACGAGCAGTACTTC. The chain combines TRBV7-2 with TRBJ2-7; 7 positions agree with TRBD1. The CDR3 runs 18 residues. Per the germline V gene, CDR1 is SGHTA and CDR2 is FQGNSA. The V gene end was trimmed by 2 bases and the J gene end by 0 bases; junction bases not matched to a gene: 13.